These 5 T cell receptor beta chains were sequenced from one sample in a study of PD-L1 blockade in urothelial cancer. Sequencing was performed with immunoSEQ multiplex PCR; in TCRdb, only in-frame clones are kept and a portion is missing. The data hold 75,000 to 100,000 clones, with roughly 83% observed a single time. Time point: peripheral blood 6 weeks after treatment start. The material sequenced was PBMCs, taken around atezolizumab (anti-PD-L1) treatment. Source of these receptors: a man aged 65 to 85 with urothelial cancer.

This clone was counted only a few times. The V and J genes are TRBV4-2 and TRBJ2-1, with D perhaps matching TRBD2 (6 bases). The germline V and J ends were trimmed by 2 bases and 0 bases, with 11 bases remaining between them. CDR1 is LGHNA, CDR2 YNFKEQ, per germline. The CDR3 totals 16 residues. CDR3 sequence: CASSQYGGTSYNEQFF. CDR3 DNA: TGTGCCAGCAGCCAATACGGGGGTACCTCCTACAATGAGCAGTTCTTC.

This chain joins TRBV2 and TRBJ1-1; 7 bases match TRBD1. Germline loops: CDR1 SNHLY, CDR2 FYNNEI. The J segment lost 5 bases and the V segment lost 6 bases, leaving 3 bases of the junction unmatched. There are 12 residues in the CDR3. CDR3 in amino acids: CASSPQGTEAFF. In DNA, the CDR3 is TGTGCCAGCAGCCCACAGGGGACTGAAGCTTTCTTT.

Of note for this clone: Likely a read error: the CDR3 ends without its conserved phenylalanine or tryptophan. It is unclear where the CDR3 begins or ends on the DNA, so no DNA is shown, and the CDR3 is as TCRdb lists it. CDR3 loop: CASSSNPGHILL. The chain uses TRBV6-6 and TRBJ1-1; the table's D call, TRBD1, has no DNA check behind it. Germline-derived CDR1 and CDR2 are MNHNY and SVGAGI (reference sequence). Ends included, the CDR3 has 12 residues.

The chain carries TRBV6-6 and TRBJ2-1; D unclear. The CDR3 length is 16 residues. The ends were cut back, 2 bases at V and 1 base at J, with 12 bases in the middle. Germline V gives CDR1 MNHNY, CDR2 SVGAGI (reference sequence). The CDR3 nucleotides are TGTGCCAGCAGTTACGAGACAATCCGATCCTACAATGAGCAGTTCTTC. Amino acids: CASSYETIRSYNEQFF.

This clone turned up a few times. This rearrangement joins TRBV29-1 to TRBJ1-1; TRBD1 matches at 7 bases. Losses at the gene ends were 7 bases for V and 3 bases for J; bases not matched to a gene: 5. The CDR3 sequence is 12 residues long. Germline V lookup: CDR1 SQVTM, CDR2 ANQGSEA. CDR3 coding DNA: TGCAGCGCATTACAGGGGCACACTGAAGCTTTCTTT. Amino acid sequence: CSALQGHTEAFF.